A selection of T cell receptor beta chains follows, all from one sample in a study of control samples from healthy donors and cancer patients. Here immunoSEQ multiplex PCR was the method, and the copy in TCRdb shows in-frame clones only, minus some. The repertoire holds 150,000 to 200,000 clones, with 91% as singletons. Specimen: blood. The receptors were sampled from a woman aged 25 to 39 in good health. Both conserved end residues are part of each CDR3. A D gene is named only where the DNA matches it firmly. The listing skips clone size in some rows; elsewhere it reads once, few, many or a size class.

j_call: TRBJ2-7
v_call: TRBV7-6
d_call: TRBD1
clone_size: NA
cdr3_nt: TGTGCCAGCAGCGGACAGGGGATCGGCTACGAGCAGTACTTC
cdr3_aa: CASSGQGIGYEQYF

j_call: TRBJ2-7
v_call: TRBV4-1
d_call: NA
clone_size: few
cdr3_nt: TGCGCCAGCAGCCAAGTGGGAGCCTACGAGCAGTACTTC
cdr3_aa: CASSQVGAYEQYF

j_call: TRBJ2-1
v_call: TRBV6-4
d_call: TRBD2
clone_size: NA
cdr3_nt: TGTGCCAGCAGTGAGGGTAGCGGGAGCCACAATGAGCAGTTCTTC
cdr3_aa: CASSEGSGSHNEQFF

j_call: TRBJ2-7
v_call: TRBV9
d_call: NA
clone_size: NA
cdr3_nt: TGTGCCAGCAGCGTAGCCGTCAGCTCTTACGAGCAGTACTTC
cdr3_aa: CASSVAVSSYEQYF

j_call: TRBJ2-7
v_call: TRBV18
d_call: NA
clone_size: NA
cdr3_nt: TGTGCCAGCTCAGAGGGACCGACCTACGAGCAGTACTTC
cdr3_aa: CASSEGPTYEQYF

j_call: TRBJ1-2
v_call: TRBV5-6
d_call: NA
clone_size: once
cdr3_nt: TGTGCCAGCAGCTTGGAGATTCGGGGCTATGGCTACACCTTC
cdr3_aa: CASSLEIRGYGYTF

j_call: TRBJ1-2
v_call: TRBV19
d_call: TRBD1
clone_size: NA
cdr3_nt: TGTGCCAGTAGTTCCCCGGGACAGGGAGAAGGCTACACCTTC
cdr3_aa: CASSSPGQGEGYTF

j_call: TRBJ2-1
v_call: TRBV9
d_call: TRBD2
clone_size: NA
cdr3_nt: TGTGCCAGCAGCTCTAGCGGGGGGGCCTCCTACAATGAGCAGTTCTTC
cdr3_aa: CASSSSGGASYNEQFF

j_call: TRBJ2-3
v_call: TRBV7-2
d_call: TRBD2
clone_size: NA
cdr3_nt: TGTGCCAGCAGCTTAGTTTCGGGGGGAGGTACGCAGTATTTT
cdr3_aa: CASSLVSGGGTQYF

j_call: TRBJ2-1
v_call: TRBV14
d_call: TRBD2
clone_size: NA
cdr3_nt: TGTGCCAGCAGCCGAGGGACTAGCGGGAGCTACAATGAGCAGTTCTTC
cdr3_aa: CASSRGTSGSYNEQFF

j_call: TRBJ1-1
v_call: TRBV5-1
d_call: NA
clone_size: NA
cdr3_nt: TGCGCCAGCAGCTTCATGGGGCATAAAGGGACTGAAGCTTTCTTT
cdr3_aa: CASSFMGHKGTEAFF

j_call: TRBJ2-7
v_call: TRBV6-2/TRBV6-3
d_call: TRBD1
clone_size: NA
cdr3_nt: TGTGCCAGCAGTTACTGGGACAGGGTCTACGAGCAGTACTTC
cdr3_aa: CASSYWDRVYEQYF

j_call: TRBJ1-6
v_call: TRBV18
d_call: NA
clone_size: NA
cdr3_nt: TGTGCCAGCTCACCGAATTCACCCCTCCACTTT
cdr3_aa: CASSPNSPLHF

j_call: TRBJ1-5
v_call: TRBV2
d_call: NA
clone_size: few
cdr3_nt: TGTGCCAGCAGTGAACTCGCAGGGGTTCAGCCCCAGCATTTT
cdr3_aa: CASSELAGVQPQHF

j_call: TRBJ2-1
v_call: TRBV7-9
d_call: TRBD2
clone_size: NA
cdr3_nt: TGTGCCAGCAGCTTGACTAGCGGGGGGGTCAATGAGCAGTTCTTC
cdr3_aa: CASSLTSGGVNEQFF

j_call: TRBJ2-1
v_call: TRBV2
d_call: NA
clone_size: NA
cdr3_nt: TGTGCCAGCAGAGGCAGCTACAATGAGCAGTTCTTC
cdr3_aa: CASRGSYNEQFF

j_call: TRBJ2-3
v_call: TRBV11-3
d_call: TRBD1
clone_size: NA
cdr3_nt: TGTGCCAGCAGCCCCGGGACAGGGTCTAGCACAGATACGCAGTATTTT
cdr3_aa: CASSPGTGSSTDTQYF

j_call: TRBJ1-1
v_call: TRBV6-5
d_call: NA
clone_size: NA
cdr3_nt: TGTGCCAGCAGTTACGGGGGGTTCACTGAAGCTTTCTTT
cdr3_aa: CASSYGGFTEAFF

j_call: TRBJ2-1
v_call: TRBV23-1
d_call: TRBD1
clone_size: NA
cdr3_nt: TGCGCCAGCAGTCAAAACACCGGGACAGGGTCGGGCAATGAGCAGTTCTTC
cdr3_aa: CASSQNTGTGSGNEQFF

j_call: TRBJ2-2
v_call: TRBV11-3
d_call: NA
clone_size: NA
cdr3_nt: TGTGCCAGCAGCTTAGGGGGGGACACCGGGGAGCTGTTTTTT
cdr3_aa: CASSLGGDTGELFF

j_call: TRBJ2-1
v_call: TRBV6-1
d_call: TRBD2
clone_size: NA
cdr3_nt: TGTGCCAGCAGTGAAGCGGCAGCTAGCGGGGCCTACAATGAGCAGTTCTTC
cdr3_aa: CASSEAAASGAYNEQFF

j_call: TRBJ2-6
v_call: TRBV19
d_call: TRBD1
clone_size: once
cdr3_nt: TGTGCCAGTAGCTACAGGGGGCCCGGGGCCAACGTCCTGACTTTC
cdr3_aa: CASSYRGPGANVLTF

j_call: TRBJ2-1
v_call: TRBV24-1
d_call: NA
clone_size: NA
cdr3_nt: TGTGCCACCAGTGATTCGGGGGGCGCGTACAATGAGCAGTTCTTC
cdr3_aa: CATSDSGGAYNEQFF

j_call: TRBJ1-5
v_call: TRBV10-2
d_call: NA
clone_size: NA
cdr3_nt: TGCGCCAGCAGTGGGGGGAATCAGCCCCAGCATTTT
cdr3_aa: CASSGGNQPQHF

j_call: TRBJ2-1
v_call: TRBV3-1/TRBV3-2
d_call: TRBD1
clone_size: NA
cdr3_nt: TGTGCCAGCAGCCGGGGACAGGGTATCTTGAACAATGAGCAGTTCTTC
cdr3_aa: CASSRGQGILNNEQFF

j_call: TRBJ2-7
v_call: TRBV18
d_call: NA
clone_size: NA
cdr3_nt: TGTGCCAGCTCACCCGGGACACCCAACTACGAGCAGTACTTC
cdr3_aa: CASSPGTPNYEQYF

j_call: TRBJ1-1
v_call: TRBV5-5
d_call: NA
clone_size: NA
cdr3_nt: TGTGCCAGCAGCCCTCGGACCTCACAGAAAAACACTGAAGCTTTCTTT
cdr3_aa: CASSPRTSQKNTEAFF

j_call: TRBJ1-2
v_call: TRBV5-5
d_call: TRBD1
clone_size: NA
cdr3_nt: TGTGCCAGCAGCTCCCCCGGGACAGCTAACTATGGCTACACCTTC
cdr3_aa: CASSSPGTANYGYTF

j_call: TRBJ2-1
v_call: TRBV9
d_call: NA
clone_size: NA
cdr3_nt: TGTGCCAGCAGCGTAGCGGGGGCGTACAATGAGCAGTTCTTC
cdr3_aa: CASSVAGAYNEQFF

j_call: TRBJ2-3
v_call: TRBV4-1
d_call: TRBD2
clone_size: once
cdr3_nt: TGCGCCAGCAGCCCGACTAGCGGGAGAACAGATACGCAGTATTTT
cdr3_aa: CASSPTSGRTDTQYF

j_call: TRBJ1-2
v_call: TRBV28
d_call: TRBD1
clone_size: NA
cdr3_nt: TGTGCCAGCAGTTTCGGGACAGGGGCCTATGGCTACACCTTC
cdr3_aa: CASSFGTGAYGYTF

j_call: TRBJ2-3
v_call: TRBV7-9
d_call: TRBD2
clone_size: NA
cdr3_nt: TGTGCCAGCAGCTTGGGGAGGGCCTCACTAGATACGCAGTATTTT
cdr3_aa: CASSLGRASLDTQYF

j_call: TRBJ2-4
v_call: TRBV21-1
d_call: NA
clone_size: once
cdr3_nt: TGTGCCAGCAGCAAAGGGGACAGCAAAAACATTCAGTACTTC
cdr3_aa: CASSKGDSKNIQYF

j_call: TRBJ2-2
v_call: TRBV14
d_call: NA
clone_size: NA
cdr3_nt: TGTGCCAGCAGCCAGGACGGCACCGGGGAGCTGTTTTTT
cdr3_aa: CASSQDGTGELFF

j_call: TRBJ2-1
v_call: TRBV5-8
d_call: TRBD2
clone_size: NA
cdr3_nt: TGTGCCAGCAGCCTAGGACTAGCGGGGGTTTCCTACAATGAGCAGTTCTTC
cdr3_aa: CASSLGLAGVSYNEQFF